A single sample is the source of the 28 T cell receptor beta chains below, sequenced in a study of blood T cell repertoires in COVID-19. Profiling relied on immunoSEQ multiplex PCR, and the TCRdb table lists in-frame clones only, not all of them. The sample yields under 200,000 clones, about 82% seen once. What was sequenced was PBMCs or T cells enriched from blood (not recorded which). These TCRs come from a man aged 35-49 years with acute COVID-19.

The gene calls are TRBV5-6 and TRBJ2-7; a weak D match, TRBD2 (6 bases). The germline gives CDR1 SGHDT, CDR2 YYEEEE. The CDR3 length is 14 residues. V lost 3 bases, J lost 4 bases, and 14 bases lay in between. CDR3 residues: CASSSGTGFYEQYF. The CDR3 bases are TGTGCCAGCAGCTCCGGGACTGGGTTTTACGAGCAGTACTTC.

To note about this clone: In the same sample, other DNA sequences code for this CDR3. The chain joins TRBV11-3 to TRBJ1-1; D possibly corresponds to TRBD1 (5 bases). Germline loops: CDR1 SGHNT, CDR2 YENEEA. The CDR3 contains 14 residues. Trimming stripped 2 bases from V and 2 bases from J, with 9 bases between. CDR3 in DNA: TGTGCCAGCAGCTTAAATAGGGGCAACACTGAAGCTTTCTTT. It is translated as CASSLNRGNTEAFF.

V and J are TRBV7-3 and TRBJ2-7; 10 positions agree with TRBD1. CDR1 SGHTA and CDR2 FQGTGA come from the germline V gene. With V trimmed by 4 bases and J by 2 bases, 5 bases remained unmatched. This CDR3 spans 15 amino acids. The CDR3 loop is CASSYAGTGAYEQYF. The CDR3 nucleotides are TGTGCCAGCAGCTACGCCGGGACAGGGGCCTACGAGCAGTACTTC.

The gene calls are TRBV11-3 and TRBJ1-2; D is perhaps TRBD1 (6 bases). The V end lost 0 bases, the J end lost 5 bases, and 22 bases lay between the germline ends. There are 18 residues in the CDR3. Germline V gene lookup returns CDR1 SGHNT and CDR2 YENEEA. The CDR3 sequence is CASSLDVGRRTGSYGYTF. In nucleotides, the CDR3 is TGTGCCAGCAGCTTAGATGTAGGCAGACGAACAGGGTCTTATGGCTACACCTTC.

J is TRBJ1-4 and V is TRBV4-1; 9 nucleotides agree with TRBD1. Trimming took 4 bases from V and 1 from J; bases not matched to a gene: 7. This CDR3 region has 17 residues. The germline CDR1 and CDR2 sequences are MGHRA and YSYEKL. This CDR3 reads CASSLEGQGRTNEKLFF. The CDR3 DNA sequence: TGCGCCAGCAGCCTGGAAGGACAGGGGAGAACTAATGAAAAACTGTTTTTT.

This clone was counted a single time. V gene TRBV30 combines with J gene TRBJ1-6; D may be TRBD1 (6 bases). Between the trimmed V and J ends, which lost 3 bases and 9 bases, there was a span of 15 bases. Germline V lookup: CDR1 GTSNPN, CDR2 SVGIG (reference sequence). This CDR3 has 14 residues. In DNA, the CDR3 is TGTGCCTGGAGCGGAATGGGGGCAGGTTCACCCCTCCACTTT. Translated, it gives CAWSGMGAGSPLHF.

The rearrangement joins TRBV6-5 to TRBJ1-4; TRBD1 is a possible D gene (6 bases). V was pared by 8 bases and J by 4 bases, with 14 bases between. CDR1 and CDR2 (germline): MNHEY, SVGAGI. This CDR3 contains 14 residues. The CDR3 bases are TGTGCCAGCCGGGCGGGGGCACGTAATGAAAAACTGTTTTTT. The encoded protein is CASRAGARNEKLFF.

This rearrangement joins TRBV13 to TRBJ2-7, with 9 positions matching TRBD1. CDR1 is PRHDT and CDR2 is FYEKMQ in the germline V gene (reference sequence). The CDR3 contains 18 residues. Trimming took 3 bases from V and 2 from J; bases not matched to a gene: 14. CDR3 region: CASSLAGTGLGFAYEQYF. Written as DNA, the CDR3 is TGTGCCAGCAGCTTGGCGGGGACAGGGCTTGGATTTGCCTACGAGCAGTACTTC.

This rearrangement joins TRBV2 to TRBJ1-1; weak D call: TRBD1 (6 bases). This CDR3 contains 14 residues. Trimming removed 4 bases at V and 6 bases at J, with 15 bases between. CDR1 and CDR2 from the germline V gene are SNHLY and FYNNEI. The CDR3 region is CASSVSGAGAEAFF. The CDR3 DNA reads TGTGCCAGCAGTGTATCGGGGGCGGGGGCTGAAGCTTTCTTT.

The rearrangement joins TRBV6-6 to TRBJ1-5; D uncertain. The CDR3 covers 14 residues. The germline V gene encodes CDR1 MNHNY and CDR2 SVGAGI (reference sequence). The germline V and J ends were trimmed by 2 bases and 5 bases, with 10 bases remaining between them. The CDR3 sequence is CASSYPGRHQPQHF. The CDR3 DNA sequence: TGTGCCAGCAGTTACCCCGGCAGGCATCAGCCCCAGCATTTT.

The chain has TRBV30 and TRBJ2-3, with a tentative D call TRBD1 (6 bases). V was clipped by 2 bases and J by 11 bases, with 17 bases between them. Germline-derived CDR1 and CDR2 are GTSNPN and SVGIG (reference sequence). This CDR3 spans 13 amino acids. CDR3: CAWSPGGTSWQYF. The DNA for the CDR3 is TGTGCCTGGAGTCCTGGGGGCACAAGTTGGCAGTATTTT.

The chain recombines TRBV6-6 with TRBJ1-2, with D possibly matching TRBD1 (5 bases). This CDR3 region has 14 residues. CDR1 and CDR2 (germline): MNHNY, SVGAGI (reference sequence). The V gene lost 6 bases and the J gene lost 2 bases, with 13 bases spanning the gap. In DNA form, the CDR3 reads TGTGCCAGCAGGAGCAGGGTTGGGAACTATGGCTACACCTTC. Translating it yields CASRSRVGNYGYTF.

This clone appeared a few times. This specimen includes other DNA sequences encoding the same CDR3. The chain carries TRBV6-5 and TRBJ1-2, with D possibly being TRBD1 (5 bases). CDR1 is MNHEY, CDR2 SVGAGI, per germline. The CDR3 covers 13 residues. Between the trimmed V and J ends, which lost 6 bases and 3 bases, there was a span of 11 bases. Written as DNA, the CDR3 is TGTGCCAGCAGCTACGGGGCTGACTATGGCTACACCTTC. It encodes CASSYGADYGYTF.

The chain uses TRBV6-2 or TRBV6-3 and TRBJ2-3, with TRBD2 identical over 7 bases. The V and J ends lost 5 bases and 2 bases, in that order; junction bases with no gene match: 1. The CDR3 extends over 13 amino acids. Germline V gives CDR1 MNHEY, CDR2 SVGEGT. DNA for the CDR3: TGTGCCAGCAGTAAGCGGGACACAGATACGCAGTATTTT. This sequence encodes CASSKRDTDTQYF.

The chain couples TRBV12-3 or TRBV12-4 to TRBJ2-5; D is perhaps TRBD1 (6 bases). CDR3 length: 13 residues. The V gene lost 3 bases and the J gene lost 5 bases, with 10 bases spanning the gap. Here the CDR3 DNA reads TGTGCCAGCAGTTTCCGGGACACCGAGACCCAGTACTTC. It codes for CASSFRDTETQYF.

CDR3 sequence: CASSLGGGTASEKLFF. In nucleotides, the CDR3 is TGTGCCAGCAGTTTGGGTGGGGGGACCGCGAGTGAAAAACTGTTTTTT. The V gene is TRBV28, the J gene TRBJ1-4, with D possibly TRBD1 on 5 matching bases. CDR1 is MDHEN and CDR2 is SYDVKM in the germline V gene. Trimming pared 3 bases from V and 7 bases from J, leaving 18 bases between. The CDR3 covers 16 residues.

This clone was recorded only once. The chain recombines TRBV4-3 with TRBJ2-7, with D perhaps TRBD2 (6 bases). The germline V gene encodes CDR1 LGHNA and CDR2 YSLEER. This CDR3 spans 17 amino acids. Trimming stripped 0 bases from V and 4 bases from J, with 19 bases between. The CDR3 sequence: CASSQEGGGPSSYEQYF. The CDR3 DNA sequence: TGCGCCAGCAGCCAAGAGGGCGGAGGGCCCTCGTCGTACGAGCAGTACTTC.

V and J are TRBV27 and TRBJ2-2; the match to TRBD2 covers 14 bases. Trimming removed 6 bases from V and 4 bases from J; junction bases left unmatched: 10. The germline CDR1 and CDR2 sequences are MNHEY and SMNVEV (reference sequence). The CDR3 is made up of 18 amino acids. CDR3 protein: CASSTRLAGGPGTGELFF. The CDR3, as DNA: TGTGCCAGCAGCACCCGACTAGCGGGAGGGCCGGGCACCGGGGAGCTGTTTTTT.

V gene TRBV27 combines with J gene TRBJ1-1, with D perhaps matching TRBD1 (5 bases). Germline CDR1 reads MNHEY; CDR2 reads SMNVEV (reference sequence). V dropped 7 bases and J dropped 3 bases, with 12 bases sitting between them. CDR3 length: 13 amino acids. CDR3 in amino acids: CASNQGRDTEAFF. CDR3 coding DNA: TGTGCCAGCAACCAGGGCCGGGACACTGAAGCTTTCTTT.

The J gene is TRBJ2-7, the V gene TRBV21-1; the DNA was not used to check the table's D call, TRBD2. TRBV21-1 is designated a pseudogene. The CDR3 is made up of 17 amino acids. CDR3 nucleotide sequence: TGTGCCAGCAGCAAAGAGGACTTAGCGGGAGGACCCTACGAGCAGTACTTC. Amino acid sequence: CASSKEDLAGGPYEQYF.

This chain links TRBV4-1 with TRBJ2-1; 9 nucleotides match TRBD2. Germline assignment: CDR1 MGHRA and CDR2 YSYEKL. The CDR3 length is 17 residues. With 3 bases clipped from V and 1 base from J, the junction kept 7 bases outside the gene matches. The CDR3 DNA sequence: TGCGCCAGCAGCCAGGAACCGGGACTAGCATCCTACAATGAGCAGTTCTTC. Translating it yields CASSQEPGLASYNEQFF.

The chain links TRBV28 to TRBJ2-7; weak D call: TRBD2 (6 bases). The germline V and J ends were trimmed by 5 bases and 1 base, with 18 bases remaining between them. The CDR3 contains 16 residues. CDR1 is MDHEN and CDR2 is SYDVKM in the germline V gene. The CDR3 is CASSTLRETVSYEQYF. DNA for the CDR3: TGTGCCAGCAGTACACTCCGGGAGACGGTTTCCTACGAGCAGTACTTC.

The V gene is TRBV6-5, the J gene TRBJ2-7; TRBD1 might be the D (5 bases). The CDR3 is 15 residues long. V was pared by 6 bases and J by 2 bases, with 17 bases between. Germline lookup yields CDR1 MNHEY and CDR2 SVGAGI. In DNA, the CDR3 is TGTGCCAGCAGCAACAGACAGTCTACGGCCTACGAGCAGTACTTC. Translated, it gives CASSNRQSTAYEQYF.

This sequence joins TRBV27 and TRBJ2-1; 8 bases align to TRBD2. V was clipped by 3 bases and J by 5 bases; unmatched bases: 9. Germline assignment: CDR1 MNHEY and CDR2 SMNVEV (reference sequence). The CDR3 length is 16 residues. The CDR3 protein is CASSFLSSGRHNEQFF. In DNA, the CDR3 is TGTGCCAGCAGTTTCCTTTCCAGCGGGAGACACAATGAGCAGTTCTTC.

The chain couples TRBV28 to TRBJ1-5; possible D gene TRBD1, 6 bases. Looked up from germline, CDR1 is MDHEN and CDR2 is SYDVKM. CDR3 length: 18 amino acids. V lost 8 bases, J lost 0 bases, and 23 bases lay in between. The CDR3 bases are TGTGCCAGCTATAGGGGGTCCCAAGAGGTTTATAGCAATCAGCCCCAGCATTTT. Translation gives CASYRGSQEVYSNQPQHF.

This clone appeared once. This sequence joins TRBV27 and TRBJ2-2, with 8 bases fitting TRBD2. Germline values: CDR1 MNHEY, CDR2 SMNVEV (reference sequence). V was pared by 2 bases and J by 7 bases, with 6 bases of the junction left unmatched. This CDR3 contains 15 residues. DNA of the CDR3: TGTGCCAGCAGTTTAAGGCCTAGCGGGCTCGGGGAGCTGTTTTTT. It specifies CASSLRPSGLGELFF.

The chain carries TRBV30 and TRBJ1-4, with 10 bases identical to TRBD1. Germline trimming cut 4 bases from V and 8 bases from J; bases unmatched to any gene: 4. The germline V gene has CDR1 GTSNPN and CDR2 SVGIG (reference sequence). CDR3 length equals 13 residues. The CDR3 loop is CAWTGTGVEKLFF. As DNA, the CDR3 is TGTGCCTGGACCGGGACAGGGGTCGAAAAACTGTTTTTT.

This clone appeared once. The chain employs TRBV19 and TRBJ2-1; D might be TRBD2 (5 bases). V was shortened by 7 bases and J by 3 bases, with 10 bases between the two germline ends. The CDR3 has 13 amino acids. Per germline, CDR1 LNHDA and CDR2 SQIVND (reference sequence). The CDR3 DNA sequence: TGTGCCAGTAACAGCGGCTGCTACAATGAGCAGTTCTTC. It is translated as CASNSGCYNEQFF.